This T cell receptor beta chain came from a study of control samples from healthy donors and cancer patients. The assay was immunoSEQ multiplex PCR, and TCRdb's table has in-frame clones only and misses some. The sample includes about 130,000 clones, just under 95% of them seen just once. CDR3 length: 17 amino acids. CDR1 KGHSH and CDR2 LQKENI come from the germline V gene. V lost 3 bases and J lost 7; bases outside the gene matches: 10. The chain recombines TRBV18 with TRBJ2-7, with TRBD2 matching over 15 bases. The receptor comes from a man aged 55 to 69 with colorectal cancer. Sequenced input: PBMCs. CDR3: CASSPSGLAGGQTEQYF. The CDR3 DNA reads as TGTGCCAGCTCACCCTCTGGACTAGCGGGGGGGCAGACGGAGCAGTACTTC.